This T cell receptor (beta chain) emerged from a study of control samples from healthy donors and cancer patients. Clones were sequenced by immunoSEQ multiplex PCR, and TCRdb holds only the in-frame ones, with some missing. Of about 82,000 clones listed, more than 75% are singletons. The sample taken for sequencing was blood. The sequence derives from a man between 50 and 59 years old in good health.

As DNA, the CDR3 is TGTGCCAGCTCACCATCACAGGATCAAGAGACCCAGTACTTC. Protein sequence: CASSPSQDQETQYF. The rearrangement links TRBV18 to TRBJ2-5; D is perhaps TRBD1 (5 bases). V lost 2 bases to trimming and J lost 2 bases, with 9 bases between them. CDR3 length equals 14 residues. Per the germline V gene, CDR1 is KGHSH and CDR2 is LQKENI.